This T cell receptor beta chain was captured in a study of cytomegalovirus exposure and HLA in healthy donors. General study findings and limits: A link between a missense DCLRE1C variant and TCR beta V- and J-gene trimming emerged from a later analysis.

The CDR3 extends over 11 amino acids. From germline, CDR1 is MDHEN and CDR2 SYDVKM. Trimming removed 7 bases at V and 4 bases at J, with 5 bases between. The study ran its PCR with 60 Vbeta and 13 Jbeta primers. Produced via immunoSEQ multiplex PCR; TCRdb's table is partial and in-frame only. The sample has 130,000 to 150,000 clones, around 67% seen once. Regarding this clone: What it recognizes is unknown.

The TCR originated in a man aged 18 to 35 in good health and CMV-seropositive. Sequencing was carried out using PBMCs. V is TRBV28 and J is TRBJ2-1; no reliable D call. The CDR3 coding sequence is TGTGCCAGCACACTTTACAATGAGCAGTTCTTC. Translation gives CASTLYNEQFF.